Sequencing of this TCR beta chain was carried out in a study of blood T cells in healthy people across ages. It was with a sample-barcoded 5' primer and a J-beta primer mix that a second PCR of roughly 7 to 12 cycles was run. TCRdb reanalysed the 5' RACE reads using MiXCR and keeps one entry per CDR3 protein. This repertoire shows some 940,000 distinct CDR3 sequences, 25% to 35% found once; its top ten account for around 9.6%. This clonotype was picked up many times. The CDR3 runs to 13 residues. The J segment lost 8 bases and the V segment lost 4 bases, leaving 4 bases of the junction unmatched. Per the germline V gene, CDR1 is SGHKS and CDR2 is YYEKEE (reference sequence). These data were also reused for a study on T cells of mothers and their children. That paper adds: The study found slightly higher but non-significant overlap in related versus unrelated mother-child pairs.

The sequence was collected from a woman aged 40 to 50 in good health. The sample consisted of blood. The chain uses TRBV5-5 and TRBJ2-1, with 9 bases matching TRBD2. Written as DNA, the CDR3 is TGTGCCAGCAGCCCCGGGACTAGCTATGAGCAGTTCTTC. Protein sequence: CASSPGTSYEQFF.